This TCR beta chain was captured by sequencing in a study of response to subunit inactivated influenza vaccine. Broader study findings: There was a suggestion from the authors that each seasonal influenza vaccination recruits few new T cells.

CDR3 length: 15 amino acids. The V and J ends lost 0 bases and 3 bases, in that order; junction bases with no gene match: 2. Germline-derived CDR1 and CDR2 are SGHRS and YFSETQ. As to this clonotype: The antigen remains undetermined.

TCRdb analysed the RT-PCR reads with MiXCR anew, one entry per CDR3 protein. The data hold more than 700,000 distinct CDR3 sequences, with approximately 21% observed a single time. This TCR was sampled from a man aged 50 to 60 who received an inactivated influenza vaccine. This chain joins TRBV5-1 and TRBJ2-1, with 8 bases aligning to TRBD1. Specimen: PBMCs from blood, collected 4 to 6 days after vaccination. The CDR3 is CASSLAGQGYNEQFF. The CDR3 DNA sequence: TGCGCCAGCAGCTTGGCAGGACAGGGCTACAATGAGCAGTTCTTC.